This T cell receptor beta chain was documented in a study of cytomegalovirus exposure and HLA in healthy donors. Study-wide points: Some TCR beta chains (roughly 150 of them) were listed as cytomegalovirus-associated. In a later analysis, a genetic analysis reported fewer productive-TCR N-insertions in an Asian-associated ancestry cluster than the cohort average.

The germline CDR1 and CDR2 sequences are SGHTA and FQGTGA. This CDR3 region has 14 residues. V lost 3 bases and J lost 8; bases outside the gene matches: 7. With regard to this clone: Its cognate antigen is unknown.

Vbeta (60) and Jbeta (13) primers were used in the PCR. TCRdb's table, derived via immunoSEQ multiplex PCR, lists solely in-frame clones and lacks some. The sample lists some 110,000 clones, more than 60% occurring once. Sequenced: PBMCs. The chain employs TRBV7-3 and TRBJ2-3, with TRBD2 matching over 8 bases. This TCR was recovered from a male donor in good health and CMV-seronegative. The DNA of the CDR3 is TGTGCCAGCAGCTTGGACGGGGCGGGAGGTACGCAGTATTTT. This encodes CASSLDGAGGTQYF.